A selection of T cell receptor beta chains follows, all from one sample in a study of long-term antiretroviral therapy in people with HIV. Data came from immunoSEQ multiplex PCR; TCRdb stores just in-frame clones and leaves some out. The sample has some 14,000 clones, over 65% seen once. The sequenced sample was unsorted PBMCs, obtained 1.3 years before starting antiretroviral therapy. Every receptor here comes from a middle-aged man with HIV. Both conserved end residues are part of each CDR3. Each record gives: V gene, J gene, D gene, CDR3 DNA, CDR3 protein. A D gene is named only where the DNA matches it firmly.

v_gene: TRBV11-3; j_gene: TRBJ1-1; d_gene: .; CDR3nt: TGTGCCAGCAGCTTAGTAGACCCTACTGAAGCTTTCTTT; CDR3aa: CASSLVDPTEAFF
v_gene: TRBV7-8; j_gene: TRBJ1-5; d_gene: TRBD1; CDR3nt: TGTGCCAGCAGCCCCTCGATTGCCGGTGGACAGGGACCTCTGGGCAATCAGCCCCAGCATTTT; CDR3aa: CASSPSIAGGQGPLGNQPQHF
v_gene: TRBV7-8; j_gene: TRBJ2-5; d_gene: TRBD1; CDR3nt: TGTGCCAGCAGCTTTGACAGGGGCGCCGAGACCCAGTACTTC; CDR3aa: CASSFDRGAETQYF
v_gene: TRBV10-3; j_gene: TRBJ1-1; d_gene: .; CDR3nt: TGTGCCATCAGCGGACACGAACTGGCCACTGAAGCTTTCTTT; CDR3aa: CAISGHELATEAFF
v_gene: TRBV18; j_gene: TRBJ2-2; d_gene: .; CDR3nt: TGTGCCAGCTCACTCGGGATGTGGACCGGGGAGCTGTTTTTT; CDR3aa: CASSLGMWTGELFF
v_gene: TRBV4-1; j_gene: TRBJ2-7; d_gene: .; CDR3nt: TGCGCCAGCAGCCCCCAGCTCGGGGGCTCCCACGAGCAGTACTTC; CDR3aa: CASSPQLGGSHEQYF
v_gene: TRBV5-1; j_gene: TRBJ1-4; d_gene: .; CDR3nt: TGCGCCAGCAGCTTGGACGCAACAACTAATGAAAAACTGTTTTTT; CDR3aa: CASSLDATTNEKLFF
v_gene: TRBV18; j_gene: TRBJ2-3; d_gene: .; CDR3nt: TGTGCCAGCTCACATAGCACAGATACGCAGTATTTT; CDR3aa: CASSHSTDTQYF
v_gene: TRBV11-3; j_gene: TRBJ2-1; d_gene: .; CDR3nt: TGTGCCAGCAGCTTAGATCTCGGGGGCCCCTACAATGAGCAGTTCTTC; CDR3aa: CASSLDLGGPYNEQFF
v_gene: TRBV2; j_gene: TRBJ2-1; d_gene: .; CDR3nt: TGTGCCAGCAGTGAAGCAATCTACAATGAGCAGTTCTTC; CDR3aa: CASSEAIYNEQFF